This T cell receptor beta chain is from a study of blood T cell repertoires in COVID-19. In the authors' workflow: Counts of nucleated cells, estimated from reference gene primer amplification, were obtained. The method was immunoSEQ multiplex PCR; TCRdb's version includes in-frame clones alone and lacks a portion of them. V and J calls and clone size follow that table, whereas D and trimming were derived from the DNA. In the table there are roughly 330,000 clones, over 75% of which are singletons. The V and J ends lost 3 bases and 1 base, in that order; junction bases with no gene match: 13. The germline V gene has CDR1 LNHDA and CDR2 SQIVND (reference sequence). The CDR3 totals 18 residues.

The rearrangement uses TRBV19 and TRBJ1-1; 8 positions match TRBD1. Material for sequencing was peripheral blood. The source of this sequence is a woman aged 45-65 years with active or convalescent COVID-19. In nucleotides, the CDR3 is TGTGCCAGTAGTATCTCCCCCTGGACAGGGAGTAAGAACACTGAAGCTTTCTTT. Its translation is CASSISPWTGSKNTEAFF.